Listed here are 15 T cell receptor beta chains from one sample, sequenced in a study of shared clonotypes between healthy human individuals. Assay used: immunoSEQ multiplex PCR; TCRdb lists only in-frame clones, some missing. The sample holds hundreds of thousands of clones; about 91% are singletons and the top ten take 24%. CD8 cells regarded as naive lacked CD45RO, were positively chosen for CCR7, and omitted terminally differentiated effector memory CD45RA+ cells. The sample taken for sequencing was naive CD8+ T cells sorted from blood. The receptors here all came from a man under 40 in good health.

The chain has TRBV11-3 and TRBJ2-1; TRBD2 aligns across 10 bases. This CDR3 is built from 18 residues. Losses at the gene ends were 4 bases for V and 2 bases for J; bases not matched to a gene: 11. The germline V gene encodes CDR1 SGHNT and CDR2 YENEEA. CDR3 sequence reads: CASSSDPKREGPYNEQFF. The CDR3 DNA follows: TGTGCCAGCAGCTCCGACCCTAAGCGGGAGGGCCCCTACAATGAGCAGTTCTTC. Filled out from reference TRBV11-3 and TRBJ2-1, the complete variable domain reads EAGVVQSPRYKIIEKKQPVAFWCNPISGHNTLYWYLQNLGQGPELLIRYENEEAVDDSQLPKDRFSAERLKGVDSTLKIQPAELGDSAVYLCASSSDPKREGPYNEQFFGPGTRLTVL.

The CDR3 nucleotides are TGTGCCAGCAGCTCCGGGACGCACCCGGTCTACGAGCAGTACTTC. Translated, it gives CASSSGTHPVYEQYF. This chain connects TRBV7-9 to TRBJ2-7, with D perhaps being TRBD1 or TRBD2 (5 bases each). CDR1 is SEHNR, CDR2 FQNEAQ, per germline (reference sequence). This CDR3 has 15 residues. V was trimmed by 4 bases and J by 3 bases, leaving 16 bases between them.

V and J are TRBV18 and TRBJ2-1; 7 bases fit TRBD2. Per germline, CDR1 KGHSH and CDR2 LQKENI. The CDR3 has 13 amino acids. The V segment lost 10 bases and the J segment 8 bases; nucleotides outside the gene matches: 11. The chain's CDR3 is CAMKGGSSDEQFF. DNA for the CDR3: TGTGCCATGAAGGGCGGGAGTAGTGATGAGCAGTTCTTC.

The CDR3 bases are TGTGCCAGCAGTTTAAATCAGGACCGCTCCTACAATGAGCAGTTCTTC. As protein: CASSLNQDRSYNEQFF. This chain links TRBV27 with TRBJ2-1; D is ambiguous. V lost 2 bases and J lost 0, with 11 bases in between. CDR1 MNHEY and CDR2 SMNVEV come from the germline V gene (reference sequence). The CDR3 sequence is 16 residues long.

The rearrangement uses TRBV6-6 and TRBJ2-1; D gene unclear. Germline-derived CDR1 and CDR2 are MNHNY and SVGAGI (reference sequence). Trimming removed 2 bases from V and 8 bases from J, with 4 bases in between. This CDR3 contains 11 residues. This CDR3 is CASSYIDEQFF. For the CDR3, the DNA is TGTGCCAGCAGTTACATTGATGAGCAGTTCTTC.

V is TRBV4-1 and J is TRBJ1-5; 7 bases align to TRBD1. Germline assignment: CDR1 MGHRA and CDR2 YSYEKL. The CDR3 has 15 amino acids. V lost 4 bases and J lost 8; bases outside the gene matches: 11. The CDR3 coding sequence is TGCGCCAGCAGCCCGAAGGACAGGTGGAGGGAGCCCCAGCATTTT. It is translated as CASSPKDRWREPQHF.

This clone has a single count. J is TRBJ1-1 and V is TRBV7-9; D is ambiguous. The CDR3 extends over 13 amino acids. Trimming removed 5 bases at V and 4 bases at J, with 11 bases between. Germline CDR1 reads SEHNR; CDR2 reads FQNEAQ (reference sequence). CDR3 coding DNA: TGTGCCAGCAGCCAATCCTTCGGCACTGAAGCTTTCTTT. Its translation: CASSQSFGTEAFF.

This chain uses TRBV28 with TRBJ1-1; D is unresolved. The CDR3 extends over 12 amino acids. Trimming pared 7 bases from V and 2 bases from J, leaving 8 bases between. Germline V gene data show CDR1 as MDHEN and CDR2 as SYDVKM. The CDR3 protein is CASIGINTEAFF. The CDR3 DNA sequence: TGTGCCAGCATAGGGATAAACACTGAAGCTTTCTTT.

The chain is built from TRBV28 and TRBJ1-4, with no clear D. This CDR3 region has 15 residues. Looked up from germline, CDR1 is MDHEN and CDR2 is SYDVKM. V shed 5 bases and J shed 0 bases, with 10 bases lying between them. The CDR3 spells CASSKSGATNEKLFF. The CDR3 DNA follows: TGTGCCAGCAGTAAGTCCGGGGCAACTAATGAAAAACTGTTTTTT.

Turning to this clone: The likely explanation is a read error, given a far larger clone one base away. The chain employs TRBV27 and TRBJ2-1, with 10 bases fitting TRBD2. Germline CDR1 MNHEY, CDR2 SMNVEV (reference sequence). Trimming at V came to 5 bases and at J to 1 base, leaving 2 bases not matched to a gene. CDR3 length equals 15 residues. The CDR3 nucleotides are TGTGCCAGCAGTGAACTAGCGGGATCCTACAATGAGCAGTTCTTC. This sequence encodes CASSELAGSYNEQFF.

The chain recombines TRBV6-6 with TRBJ1-4; 7 bases match TRBD1. Germline-derived CDR1 and CDR2 are MNHNY and SVGAGI (reference sequence). The V segment lost 7 bases and the J segment 3 bases; nucleotides outside the gene matches: 11. This CDR3 contains 16 residues. The CDR3 DNA reads as TGTGCCAGCACCCCGACAGGGATTCCAGCTAATGAAAAACTGTTTTTT. Amino acid sequence: CASTPTGIPANEKLFF.

This chain joins TRBV5-4 and TRBJ2-7, with D possibly being TRBD1 (5 bases). V lost 3 bases to trimming and J lost 5 bases, with 15 bases between them. The CDR3 spans 14 residues. Germline V gives CDR1 SGHNT, CDR2 YYREEE (reference sequence). This CDR3 reads CASSWVDSSNEQYF. DNA of the CDR3: TGTGCCAGCAGCTGGGTAGACAGTTCTAACGAGCAGTACTTC.

Of note for this clone: Other DNA sequences from this sample encode an identical CDR3 as well. The rearrangement links TRBV27 to TRBJ2-7; 9 bases are shared with TRBD1. V dropped 8 bases and J dropped 2; count of bases not matched to a gene: 4. The CDR3 totals 13 residues. CDR1 MNHEY and CDR2 SMNVEV come from the germline V gene (reference sequence). Here the CDR3 DNA reads TGTGCCAGCTCTCGGACAGGGGCCTACGAGCAGTACTTC. Translation gives CASSRTGAYEQYF.

This chain uses TRBV4-1 with TRBJ2-5, with D possibly TRBD1 on 5 matching bases. This CDR3 comprises 16 residues. Deletions cut 1 base from V and 1 base from J, with 13 bases between. Germline assignment: CDR1 MGHRA and CDR2 YSYEKL. DNA of the CDR3: TGCGCCAGCAGCCAAGTCCAGGGCATGATCCAAGAGACCCAGTACTTC. Its translation is CASSQVQGMIQETQYF.

V usage is TRBV7-8 and J usage is TRBJ2-7; D may be TRBD2 (6 bases). This CDR3 contains 15 residues. Trimming removed 1 base from V and 3 bases from J, with 13 bases in between. Germline CDR1 is SGHVS and CDR2 is FQNEAQ. In DNA form, the CDR3 reads TGTGCCAGCAGCTTAGAGCGGGCCTCAATCTACGAGCAGTACTTC. Protein product: CASSLERASIYEQYF.